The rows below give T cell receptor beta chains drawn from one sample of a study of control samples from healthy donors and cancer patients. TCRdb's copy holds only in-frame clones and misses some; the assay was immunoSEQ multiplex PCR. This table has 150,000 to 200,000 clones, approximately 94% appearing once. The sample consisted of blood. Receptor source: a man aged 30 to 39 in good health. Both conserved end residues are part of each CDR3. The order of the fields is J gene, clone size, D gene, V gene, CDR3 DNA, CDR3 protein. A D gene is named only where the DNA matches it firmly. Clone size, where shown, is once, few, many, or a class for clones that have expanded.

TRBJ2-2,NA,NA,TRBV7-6,TGTGCCAGCAGCTTCCGGGACACGAACACCGGGGAGCTGTTTTTT,CASSFRDTNTGELFF
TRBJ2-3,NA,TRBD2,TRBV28,TGTGCCAGCAGTTTAGGGGCGGGAGGCAGCACAGATACGCAGTATTTT,CASSLGAGGSTDTQYF
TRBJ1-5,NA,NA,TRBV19,TGTGCCAGTAGTACGACAGGAGCCTACAATCAGCCCCAGCATTTT,CASSTTGAYNQPQHF
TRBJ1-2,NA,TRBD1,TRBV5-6,TGTGCCAGCAGCTCCTCCCGTGTGGGACAGAACTATGGCTACACCTTC,CASSSSRVGQNYGYTF
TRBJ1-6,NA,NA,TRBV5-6,TGTGCCAGCAGCAATATAAAGCAGGGGAACATTGGAAGTTCACCCCTCCACTTT,CASSNIKQGNIGSSPLHF
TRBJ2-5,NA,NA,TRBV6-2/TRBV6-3,TGTGCCAGCAGTCCCTGGGGGGAGACCCAGTACTTC,CASSPWGETQYF
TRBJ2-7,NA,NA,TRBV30,TGTGCCTGGAGTGTAGGCGGCTACGAGCAGTACTTC,CAWSVGGYEQYF
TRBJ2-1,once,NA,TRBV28,TGTGCCAGCAGTTTCGGGACACACTACAATGAGCAGTTCTTC,CASSFGTHYNEQFF
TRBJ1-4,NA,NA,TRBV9,TGTGCCAGCAGCGTAACCGTAAAGGGGGAAAAACTGTTTTTT,CASSVTVKGEKLFF
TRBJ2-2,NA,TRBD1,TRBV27,TGTGCCAGCATAACTGGACAGGGGGAGAGGGCCGGGGAGCTGTTTTTT,CASITGQGERAGELFF
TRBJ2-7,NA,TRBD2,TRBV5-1,TGCGCCAGCAGCTTGGTGGGACTAGGCGACGAGCAGTACTTC,CASSLVGLGDEQYF
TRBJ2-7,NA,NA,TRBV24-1,TGTGCCACCAGTGAGGGCCGCCTTGACGAGCAGTACTTC,CATSEGRLDEQYF
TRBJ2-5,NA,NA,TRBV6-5,TGTGCCAGCAGTATAAGTCGAGAGACCCAGTACTTC,CASSISRETQYF
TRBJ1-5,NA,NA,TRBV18,TGTGCCAGCTCACCACCGTCGGGTATCGGTGGCAATCAGCCCCAGCATTTT,CASSPPSGIGGNQPQHF
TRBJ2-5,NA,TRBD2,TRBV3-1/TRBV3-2,TGTGCCAGCAGCCAAGGATGGGTGGGAGCGGGAGTTTGGGAGACCCAGTACTTC,CASSQGWVGAGVWETQYF
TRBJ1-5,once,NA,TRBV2,TGTGCCAGCAGTGGTGGGGGTCAGCCCCAGCATTTT,CASSGGGQPQHF
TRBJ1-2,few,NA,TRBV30,TGTGCCTGGAGTGTAGGGAGGGTATCCTATGGCTACACCTTC,CAWSVGRVSYGYTF
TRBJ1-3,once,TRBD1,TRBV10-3,TGTGCCATCAGTATACAGGGGATGGCTGGAAACACCATATATTTT,CAISIQGMAGNTIYF
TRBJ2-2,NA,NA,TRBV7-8,TGTGCCAGCAGCCCCAGGGGGGGGTTATACACCGGGGAGCTGTTTTTT,CASSPRGGLYTGELFF
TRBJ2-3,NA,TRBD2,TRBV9,TGTGCCAGCAGCTTCGGACTAGCGGGGGGGGTTAGCACAGATACGCAGTATTTT,CASSFGLAGGVSTDTQYF
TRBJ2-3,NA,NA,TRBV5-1,TGCGCCAGCAGCTTGGTTCGGGGACCGGCAGATACGCAGTATTTT,CASSLVRGPADTQYF
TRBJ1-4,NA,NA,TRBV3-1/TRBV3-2,TGTGCCAGCAGCCAAGACCCTCGATCGGGCCTTAGATTT,CASSQDPRSGLRF
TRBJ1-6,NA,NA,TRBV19,TGTGCCAGTAGGTCACTCCGTGTTGACTATAATTCACCCCTCCACTTT,CASRSLRVDYNSPLHF
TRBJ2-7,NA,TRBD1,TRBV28,TGTGCCAGCAGTTTAACAGGGGCGACTTACGAGCAGTACTTC,CASSLTGATYEQYF
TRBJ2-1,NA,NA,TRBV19,TGTGCCACCGGGGACGGGAACAATGAGCAGTTCTTC,CATGDGNNEQFF
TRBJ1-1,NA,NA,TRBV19,TGTGCCAGTAGTACCTTAGGCGGGCGGGACACTGAAGCTTTCTTT,CASSTLGGRDTEAFF
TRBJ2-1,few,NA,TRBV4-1,TGCGCCAGCAGGCAAGGCGGCTCCTACAATGAGCAGTTCTTC,CASRQGGSYNEQFF
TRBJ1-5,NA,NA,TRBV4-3,TGCGCCAGCAGCCAAGGACGGGCTCAGCCCCAGCATTTT,CASSQGRAQPQHF
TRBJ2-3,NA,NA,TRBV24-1,TGTGCCACCAGTGCATCGGGAGTAGGCACAGATACGCAGTATTTT,CATSASGVGTDTQYF
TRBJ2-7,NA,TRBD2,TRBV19,TGTGCCAGTAGTCCCCGGATAGGTAGCGGGGGCGAGCAGTACTTC,CASSPRIGSGGEQYF
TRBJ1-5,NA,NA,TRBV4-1,TGCGCCAGCAGCCATGGCAGCAATCAGCCCCAGCATTTT,CASSHGSNQPQHF
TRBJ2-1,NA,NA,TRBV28,TGTGCCAGCCTGGGAGGCGGTGAGCAGTTCTTC,CASLGGGEQFF